This T cell receptor beta chain is from a study of blood T cell repertoires in COVID-19 (dated by TCRdb to the early 2020s). Regarding the study in general: Collaborator samples came from the United States, Italy and Spain and covered acute and convalescent phases of COVID-19. The prospective study material was composed of cDNA or gDNA derived from T cells, B-cell-depleted T cells, or PBMCs. Subjects who had been exposed to COVID-19, were actively infected with it, or had recovered from it provided the deeply sampled blood TCRbeta repertoires that made up the dataset. The repertoires were released in a freely available public database intended as a resource for research on the immune response to SARS-CoV-2. Samples came from the ongoing ImmuneRACE study (first 160 participants) plus 1,254 subjects from 6 global collaborators. The sample metadata nearly always contained a de-identified subject ID, COVID-19 status, age in years and sex. HLA class I and class II types, where available, came from metadata supplied by the sample provider rather than from assay-based typing. The paper's findings and limits, for the study overall: The amount of clinical and demographic metadata varied by source and participant and was provided uncurated.

The immunoSEQ Assay, a bias-controlled multiplex PCR, was used to amplify TCRbeta CDR3 regions from genomic DNA. The paper's data handling went like this. The number of nucleated cells in each sample was estimated by amplification of reference gene primers within the assay. Sequence reads were collapsed and filtered to measure the absolute abundance of every unique TCRbeta CDR3 rearrangement. Productive Simpson clonality was computed per sample as the square root of Simpson's diversity index over productive rearrangements. TCRdb's version of the immuneACCESS table is confined to in-frame rearrangements and falls short of the full clone set. An unresolved V gene accounts for under half of the shortfall where checked; the remainder is of unknown origin. D and trimming were read from the DNA, whereas the V and J calls and clone size are those reported in that table. Across this sample there are over 150,000 clones, with approximately 91% seen only once. Of the sample, around 2.1% is held by the ten largest clones.

Remarks on this clone: This clone's antigen is unknown. Base qualities are not provided; no much larger clone lies one nucleotide away.

Collaborating institutions collected whole blood in K2EDTA tubes following their own protocols. For TCRbeta analysis, collaborators shipped samples in one of three forms: frozen whole blood, isolated PBMCs, or DNA extracted from either of those sample types. Taken from cysteine to phenylalanine, the CDR3 has 14 residues. This entry keeps only the CDR3 DNA: 42 bases, framed from base 1. At the junction V is shortened by 5 bases and J by 7 bases, with 15 bases in between. Based on the germline V gene (reference sequence), the CDR1 and CDR2 sequences are MNHEY and SMNVEV. Sequenced input: peripheral blood. The receptor was derived from a man younger than 35 with acute or convalescent COVID-19. The chain was built from TRBV27 and TRBJ1-5; the D gene is perhaps TRBD1, from 5 matching bases. The CDR3 amino acid sequence is: CASSHQGGGQPQHF. DNA sequence: TGTGCCAGCAGTCATCAGGGAGGAGGGCAGCCCCAGCATTTT.